The 15 T cell receptor beta chains given below trace back to one sample, sequenced in a study of control samples from healthy donors and cancer patients (dated by TCRdb to the early 2020s). The method behind the library was the immunoSEQ multiplex PCR assay. TCRdb limited this immuneACCESS table to in-frame rearrangements with V and J called. A share of clones is missing; checked studies link under half to unresolved V genes, and the rest is unexplained. This sample holds 100,000 to 150,000 clones; around nine tenths were observed only once. The ten top clones hold 9% to 13% of the sample. Sequences were obtained from blood. The receptors stem from a man aged 25-45 years in good health.

The gene calls are TRBV19 and TRBJ1-1; D is ambiguous. Trimming removed 2 bases from V and 8 bases from J, with 12 bases in between. CDR3 length: 13 amino acids. The germline V gene has CDR1 LNHDA and CDR2 SQIVND (reference sequence). The chain's CDR3 is CASSIPGLGEAFF. DNA of the CDR3: TGTGCCAGTAGTATACCGGGTCTGGGAGAAGCTTTCTTT.

The rearrangement links TRBV30 to TRBJ2-1; D call uncertain. Trimming left V 0 bases short and J 8 bases short, with 5 bases between. CDR3 length equals 11 residues. Germline loops: CDR1 GTSNPN, CDR2 SVGIG (reference sequence). The CDR3 loop reads CAWSVVDEQFF. The DNA of the CDR3 is TGTGCCTGGAGTGTGGTAGATGAGCAGTTCTTC.

The J gene is TRBJ1-5, the V gene TRBV6-1; TRBD1 agrees at 8 bases. J was trimmed by 6 bases and V by 3 bases; bases with no gene match: 4. The CDR3 contains 14 residues. The germline V gene has CDR1 MNHNS and CDR2 SASEGT. DNA for the CDR3: TGTGCCAGCAGTGATGACAGGGGATTTCAGCCCCAGCATTTT. Its translation: CASSDDRGFQPQHF.

The chain recombines TRBV29-1 with TRBJ2-5; TRBD1 matches at 9 bases. From germline, CDR1 is SQVTM and CDR2 ANQGSEA. CDR3 length: 14 amino acids. The V gene end was trimmed by 1 base and the J gene end by 5 bases; junction bases not matched to a gene: 5. The CDR3 protein is CSVEATGGWETQYF. The CDR3 DNA follows: TGCAGCGTTGAAGCTACAGGGGGCTGGGAGACCCAGTACTTC.

The rearrangement links TRBV7-9 to TRBJ1-5; tentatively, D is TRBD1 (5 bases). The CDR3 has 15 amino acids. The V end was cut by 3 bases, the J end by 0 bases, with 9 bases between. Germline V gene sequence: CDR1 SEHNR, CDR2 FQNEAQ (reference sequence). CDR3: CASSLGGYSNQPQHF. CDR3 DNA: TGTGCCAGCAGCTTGGGGGGGTATAGCAATCAGCCCCAGCATTTT.

The chain couples TRBV12-3 or TRBV12-4 to TRBJ1-2; weak D call: TRBD1 (5 bases). V dropped 0 bases and J dropped 8 bases, with 10 bases sitting between them. This CDR3 spans 13 amino acids. CDR3 loop: CASSLAGQRGYTF. CDR3 nucleotide sequence: TGTGCCAGCAGTTTAGCGGGGCAGAGAGGCTACACCTTC.

This clone was recorded only once. The rearrangement uses TRBV19 and TRBJ1-3; no clear D gene. Germline values: CDR1 LNHDA, CDR2 SQIVND (reference sequence). The CDR3 has 13 residues. The V end was cut by 7 bases, the J end by 2 bases, with 9 bases between. The CDR3 spells CASTPSTGNTIYF. For the CDR3, the DNA is TGTGCCAGTACTCCGAGTACTGGAAACACCATATATTTT.

The CDR3 reads CASSLAVSYEQYF. CDR3 coding DNA: TGTGCCAGCAGCTTAGCGGTTTCCTACGAGCAGTACTTC. The chain has TRBV11-2 and TRBJ2-7; D call uncertain. The CDR3 length is 13 residues. Germline CDR1 SGHAT, CDR2 FQNNGV. V lost 1 base to trimming and J lost 1 base, with 5 bases between them.

This sequence joins TRBV4-1 and TRBJ2-3; 11 bases are a match to TRBD2. V lost 0 bases, J lost 1 base, and 6 bases stayed unmatched. CDR1 is MGHRA, CDR2 YSYEKL, per germline. This CDR3 contains 18 residues. CDR3 amino acids: CASSQDRIAGGRTDTQYF. In nucleotides, the CDR3 is TGCGCCAGCAGCCAAGATCGAATAGCGGGGGGGCGCACAGATACGCAGTATTTT.

The chain has TRBV12-3 or TRBV12-4 and TRBJ1-3, with D unclear. V lost 7 bases to trimming and J lost 0 bases, with 4 bases between them. The CDR3 loop spans 12 amino acids. The CDR3 is CASTLSGNTIYF. CDR3 DNA sequence: TGTGCCAGCACCCTCTCTGGAAACACCATATATTTT.

This clone occurred once. The V call is TRBV11-2, the J call TRBJ2-7; 11 bases fit TRBD2. The germline V gene has CDR1 SGHAT and CDR2 FQNNGV. The junction had 9 bases not matched to a gene; V was cut back by 7 bases and J by 7 bases. The CDR3 is made up of 14 amino acids. CDR3 DNA sequence: TGTGCCAGCACCTTTATAGCGGGGGGGCCAGAGCAGTACGTC. It encodes CASTFIAGGPEQYV.

The gene calls are TRBV6-4 and TRBJ1-1, with D perhaps matching TRBD1 (5 bases). V lost 6 bases and J 2 bases, leaving 10 bases between the germline ends. The CDR3 has 13 amino acids. From germline, CDR1 is MRHNA and CDR2 SNTAGT. Here the CDR3 reads CASRPGPNTEAFF. Here the CDR3 DNA reads TGTGCCAGCAGACCGGGACCCAACACTGAAGCTTTCTTT.

J is TRBJ1-1 and V is TRBV28; a weak D match, TRBD1 (5 bases). The CDR3 runs 15 residues. The germline V gene has CDR1 MDHEN and CDR2 SYDVKM. Trimming took off 5 bases at V and 4 bases at J, with 17 bases between the two ends. Here the CDR3 reads CASSGAGGVSTEAFF. The CDR3 coding sequence is TGTGCCAGCAGTGGGGCGGGTGGGGTGAGCACTGAAGCTTTCTTT.

This clone showed up just once. The same CDR3 can be traced to other DNA sequences in this sample. This rearrangement joins TRBV27 to TRBJ1-6; D is undetermined. The germline gives CDR1 MNHEY, CDR2 SMNVEV (reference sequence). The CDR3 sequence is 15 residues long. Trimming shortened V by 6 bases and J by 10 bases, and 19 bases separated the two germline ends. The CDR3 coding sequence is TGTGCCAGCAGCCCTAGAGGGAGGAGGGCCTCACCCCTCCACTTT. Its protein product is CASSPRGRRASPLHF.

The gene calls are TRBV4-2 and TRBJ2-5; tentatively, D is TRBD1 (7 bases). The V end was cut by 1 base, the J end by 3 bases, with 15 bases between. The germline V gene has CDR1 LGHNA and CDR2 YNFKEQ. The CDR3 loop spans 16 amino acids. The chain's CDR3 is CASSQVNRGGEETQYF. In DNA, the CDR3 is TGTGCCAGCAGCCAAGTTAACAGGGGAGGAGAAGAGACCCAGTACTTC.